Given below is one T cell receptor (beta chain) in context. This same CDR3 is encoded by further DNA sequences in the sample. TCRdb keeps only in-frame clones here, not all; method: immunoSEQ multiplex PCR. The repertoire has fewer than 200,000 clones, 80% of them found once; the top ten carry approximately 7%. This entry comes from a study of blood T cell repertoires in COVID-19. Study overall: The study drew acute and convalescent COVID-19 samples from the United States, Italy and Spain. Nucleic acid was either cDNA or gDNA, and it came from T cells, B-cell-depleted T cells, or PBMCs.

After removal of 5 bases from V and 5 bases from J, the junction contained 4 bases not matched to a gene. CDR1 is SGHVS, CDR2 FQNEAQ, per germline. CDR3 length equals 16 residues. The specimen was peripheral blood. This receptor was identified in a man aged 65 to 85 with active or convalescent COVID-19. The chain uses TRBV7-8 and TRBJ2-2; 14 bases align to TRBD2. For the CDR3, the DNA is TGTGCCAGCAGCCCCGGACTAGCGGGAGGTACCGGGGAGCTGTTTTTT. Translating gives CASSPGLAGGTGELFF.